This T cell receptor beta chain originates from a study of shared clonotypes between healthy human individuals. The V and J ends lost 7 bases and 3 bases, in that order; junction bases with no gene match: 3. This CDR3 region has 13 residues. The V gene's germline CDR1 is MNHEY and CDR2 SVGAGI. This table comes from immunoSEQ multiplex PCR, and its TCRdb copy is limited to in-frame clones, with some not included. Among just under 350,000 clones listed, 70% to 75% were seen once. This sequence originates from a man aged 30-40 years in good health. The J gene is TRBJ2-5, the V gene TRBV6-5; TRBD1 aligns across 9 bases. The sequenced material came from memory CD4+ T cells sorted from blood. Stated subset: CD45RA-negative fraction. DNA of the CDR3: TGTGCCAGCAAGGGACAGGGAAAAGAGACCCAGTACTTC. Translating gives CASKGQGKETQYF.